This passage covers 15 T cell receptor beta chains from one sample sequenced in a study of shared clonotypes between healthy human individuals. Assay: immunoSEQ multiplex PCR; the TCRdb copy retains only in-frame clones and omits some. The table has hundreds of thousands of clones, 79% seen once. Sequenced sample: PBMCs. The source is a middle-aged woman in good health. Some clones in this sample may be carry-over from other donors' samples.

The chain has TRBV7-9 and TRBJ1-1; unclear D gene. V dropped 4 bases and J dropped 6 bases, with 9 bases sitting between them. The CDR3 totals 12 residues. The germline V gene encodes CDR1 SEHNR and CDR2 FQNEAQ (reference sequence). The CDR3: CASSSFPSEAFF. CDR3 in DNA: TGTGCCAGCAGCTCTTTCCCGTCTGAAGCTTTCTTT.

The CDR3 region is CASSLFGPGLAGDEQFF. CDR3 DNA sequence: TGCGCCAGCAGCTTATTCGGTCCGGGACTAGCGGGCGATGAGCAGTTCTTC. The chain carries TRBV5-1 and TRBJ2-1, with 12 positions matching TRBD2. Germline CDR1 is SGHRS and CDR2 is YFSETQ. This CDR3 spans 17 amino acids. With V trimmed by 2 bases and J by 8 bases, 11 bases remained unmatched.

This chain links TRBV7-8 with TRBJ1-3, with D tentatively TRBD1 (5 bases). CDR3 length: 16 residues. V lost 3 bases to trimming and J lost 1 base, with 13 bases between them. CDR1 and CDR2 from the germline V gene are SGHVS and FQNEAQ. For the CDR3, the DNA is TGTGCCAGCAGCTTCATCACAGGCGGTTCTGGAAACACCATATATTTT. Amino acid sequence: CASSFITGGSGNTIYF.

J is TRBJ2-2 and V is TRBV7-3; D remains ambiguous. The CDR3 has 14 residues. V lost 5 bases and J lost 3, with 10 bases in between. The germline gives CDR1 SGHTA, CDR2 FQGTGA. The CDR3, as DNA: TGTGCCAGCAGCCCCAGGAGTTACACCGGGGAGCTGTTTTTT. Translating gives CASSPRSYTGELFF.

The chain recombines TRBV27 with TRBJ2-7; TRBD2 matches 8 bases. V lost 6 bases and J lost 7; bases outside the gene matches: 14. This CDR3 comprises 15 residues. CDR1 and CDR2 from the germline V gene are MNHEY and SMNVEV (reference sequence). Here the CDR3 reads CASSPLAGGAREQYF. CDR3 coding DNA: TGTGCCAGCAGCCCTCTAGCGGGTGGGGCCCGGGAGCAGTACTTC.

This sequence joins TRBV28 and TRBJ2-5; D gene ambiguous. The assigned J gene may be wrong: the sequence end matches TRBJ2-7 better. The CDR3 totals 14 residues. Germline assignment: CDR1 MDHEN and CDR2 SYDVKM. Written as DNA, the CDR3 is TGTGCCAGCAGTACCTGGGTATCCTCCTACGAGCAGTACTTC. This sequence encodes CASSTWVSSYEQYF.

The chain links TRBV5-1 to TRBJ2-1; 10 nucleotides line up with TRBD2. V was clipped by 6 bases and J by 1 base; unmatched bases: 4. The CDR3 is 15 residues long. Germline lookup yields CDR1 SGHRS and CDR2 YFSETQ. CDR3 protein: CASKAGGDSYNEQFF. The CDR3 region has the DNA TGCGCCAGCAAAGCGGGAGGGGATTCCTACAATGAGCAGTTCTTC.

The DNA for the CDR3 is TGTGCCAGCAGTTACTCGGGACAGGGGAATGAAAAACTGTTTTTT. The encoded protein is CASSYSGQGNEKLFF. The chain couples TRBV6-5 to TRBJ1-4; 10 bases line up with TRBD1. The CDR3 has 15 residues. Looked up from germline, CDR1 is MNHEY and CDR2 is SVGAGI. The trim removed 0 bases at V and 5 bases at J, leaving 0 bases unmatched.

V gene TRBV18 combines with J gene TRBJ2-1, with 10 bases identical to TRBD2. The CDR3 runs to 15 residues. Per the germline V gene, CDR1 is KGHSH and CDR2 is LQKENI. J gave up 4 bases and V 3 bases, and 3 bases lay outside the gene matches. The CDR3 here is CASSPGLAPYNEQFF. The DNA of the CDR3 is TGTGCCAGCTCACCGGGACTAGCGCCATACAATGAGCAGTTCTTC.

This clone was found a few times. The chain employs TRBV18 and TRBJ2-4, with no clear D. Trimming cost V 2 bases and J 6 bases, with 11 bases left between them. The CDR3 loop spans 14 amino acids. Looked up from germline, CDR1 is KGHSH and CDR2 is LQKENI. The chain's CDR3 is CASSPGVGGNIQYF. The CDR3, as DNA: TGTGCCAGCTCACCAGGGGTGGGCGGAAACATTCAGTACTTC. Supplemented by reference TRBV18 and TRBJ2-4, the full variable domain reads NAGVMQNPRHLVRRRGQEARLRCSPMKGHSHVYWYRQLPEEGLKFMVYLQKENIIDESGMPKERFSAEFPKEGPSILRIQQVVRGDSAAYFCASSPGVGGNIQYFGAGTRLSVL.

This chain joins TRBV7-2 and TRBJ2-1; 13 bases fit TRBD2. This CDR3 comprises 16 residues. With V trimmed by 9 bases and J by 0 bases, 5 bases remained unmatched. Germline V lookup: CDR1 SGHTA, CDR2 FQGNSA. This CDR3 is CASAWTSGSSYNEQFF. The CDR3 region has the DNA TGTGCCAGTGCCTGGACTAGCGGGAGCTCCTACAATGAGCAGTTCTTC.

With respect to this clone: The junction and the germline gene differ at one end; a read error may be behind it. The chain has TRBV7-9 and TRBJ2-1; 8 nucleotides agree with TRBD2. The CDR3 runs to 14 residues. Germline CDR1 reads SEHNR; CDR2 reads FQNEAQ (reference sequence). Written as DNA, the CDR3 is TGTGCCAGCAGGTTAGGACTAGCAGGCCATGAGCAGTTCTTC. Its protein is CASRLGLAGHEQFF.

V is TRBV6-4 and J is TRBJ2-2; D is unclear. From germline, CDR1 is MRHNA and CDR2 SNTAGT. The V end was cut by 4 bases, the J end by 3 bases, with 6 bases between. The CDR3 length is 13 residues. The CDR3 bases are TGTGCCAGCAGTGGAGAGGACACCGGGGAGCTGTTTTTT. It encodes CASSGEDTGELFF.

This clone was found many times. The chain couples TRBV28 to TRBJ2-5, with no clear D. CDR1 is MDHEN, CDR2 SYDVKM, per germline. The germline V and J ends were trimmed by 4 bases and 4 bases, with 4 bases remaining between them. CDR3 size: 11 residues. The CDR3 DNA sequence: TGTGCCAGCAGTTATAGAGAGACCCAGTACTTC. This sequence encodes CASSYRETQYF.

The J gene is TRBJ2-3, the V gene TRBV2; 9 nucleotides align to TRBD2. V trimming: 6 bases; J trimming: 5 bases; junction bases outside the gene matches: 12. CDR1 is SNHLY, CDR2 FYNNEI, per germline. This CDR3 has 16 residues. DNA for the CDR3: TGTGCCAGCAGCCGAGGGACTAGCAACCTAGAAGATACGCAGTATTTT. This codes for CASSRGTSNLEDTQYF.